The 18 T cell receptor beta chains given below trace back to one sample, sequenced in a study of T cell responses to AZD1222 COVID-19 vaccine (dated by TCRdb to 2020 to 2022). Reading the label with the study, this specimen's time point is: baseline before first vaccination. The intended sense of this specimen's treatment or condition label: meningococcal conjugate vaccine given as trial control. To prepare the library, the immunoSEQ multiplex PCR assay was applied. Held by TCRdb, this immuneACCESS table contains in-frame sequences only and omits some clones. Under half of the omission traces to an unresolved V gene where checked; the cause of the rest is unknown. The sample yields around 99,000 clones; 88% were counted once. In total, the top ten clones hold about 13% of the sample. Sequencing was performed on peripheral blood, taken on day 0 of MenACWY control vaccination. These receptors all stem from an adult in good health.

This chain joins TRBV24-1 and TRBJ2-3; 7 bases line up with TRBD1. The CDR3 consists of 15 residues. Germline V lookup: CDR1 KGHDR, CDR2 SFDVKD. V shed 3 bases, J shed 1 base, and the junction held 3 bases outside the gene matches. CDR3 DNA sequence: TGTGCCACCAGTGATCCCGGACAGGGCACAGATACGCAGTATTTT. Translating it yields CATSDPGQGTDTQYF.

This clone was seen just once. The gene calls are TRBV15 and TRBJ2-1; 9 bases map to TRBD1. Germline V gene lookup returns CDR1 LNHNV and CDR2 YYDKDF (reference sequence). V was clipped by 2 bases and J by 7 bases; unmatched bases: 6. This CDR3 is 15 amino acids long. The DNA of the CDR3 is TGTGCCACCAGCAGACAACAGGGGGCGCGGAATGAGCAGTTCTTC. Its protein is CATSRQQGARNEQFF.

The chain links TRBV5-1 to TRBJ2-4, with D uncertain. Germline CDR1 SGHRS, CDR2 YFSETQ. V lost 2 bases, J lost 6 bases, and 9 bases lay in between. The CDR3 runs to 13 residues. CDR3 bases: TGCGCCAGCAGCTTAGGGCAGATAAACATTCAGTACTTC. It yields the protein CASSLGQINIQYF.

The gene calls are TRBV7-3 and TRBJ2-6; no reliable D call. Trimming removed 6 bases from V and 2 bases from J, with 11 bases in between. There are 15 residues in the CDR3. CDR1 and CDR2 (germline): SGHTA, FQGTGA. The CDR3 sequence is CASSFEVAGANVLTF. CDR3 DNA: TGTGCCAGCAGTTTTGAGGTCGCTGGGGCCAACGTCCTGACTTTC.

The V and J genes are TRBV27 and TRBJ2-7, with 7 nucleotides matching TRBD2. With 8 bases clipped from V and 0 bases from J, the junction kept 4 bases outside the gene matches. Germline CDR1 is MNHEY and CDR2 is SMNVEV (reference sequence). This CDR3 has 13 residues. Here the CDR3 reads CASARGSSYEQYF. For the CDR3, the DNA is TGTGCCAGCGCCCGCGGGAGCTCCTACGAGCAGTACTTC.

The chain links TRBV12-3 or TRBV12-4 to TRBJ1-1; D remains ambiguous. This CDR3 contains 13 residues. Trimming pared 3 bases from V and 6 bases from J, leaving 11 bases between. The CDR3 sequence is CASSFFGESEAFF. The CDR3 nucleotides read TGTGCCAGCAGTTTCTTTGGGGAGTCTGAAGCTTTCTTT.

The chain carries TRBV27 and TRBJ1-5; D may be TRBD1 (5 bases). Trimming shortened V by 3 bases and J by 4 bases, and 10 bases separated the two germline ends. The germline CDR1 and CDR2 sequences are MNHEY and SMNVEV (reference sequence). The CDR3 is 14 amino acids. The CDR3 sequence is CASSFVGVNQPQHF. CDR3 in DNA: TGTGCCAGCAGTTTTGTGGGGGTTAATCAGCCCCAGCATTTT.

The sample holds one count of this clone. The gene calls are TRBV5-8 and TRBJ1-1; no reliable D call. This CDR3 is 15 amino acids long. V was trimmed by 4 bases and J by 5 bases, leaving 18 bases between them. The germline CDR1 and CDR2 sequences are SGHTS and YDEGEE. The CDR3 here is CASSRSRASRTEAFF. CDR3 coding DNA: TGTGCCAGCAGCCGATCCCGGGCCTCGAGGACTGAAGCTTTCTTT.

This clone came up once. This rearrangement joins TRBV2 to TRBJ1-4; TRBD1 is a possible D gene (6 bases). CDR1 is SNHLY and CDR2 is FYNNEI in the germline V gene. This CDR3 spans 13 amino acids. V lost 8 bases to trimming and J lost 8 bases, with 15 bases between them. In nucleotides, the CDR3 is TGTGCCAGCGGACCGTTGGGACACGAAAAACTGTTTTTT. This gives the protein CASGPLGHEKLFF.

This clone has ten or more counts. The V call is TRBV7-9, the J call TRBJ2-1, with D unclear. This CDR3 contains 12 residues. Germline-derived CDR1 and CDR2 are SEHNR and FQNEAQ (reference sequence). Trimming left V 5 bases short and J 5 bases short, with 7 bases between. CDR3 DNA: TGTGCCAGCAGCCCTACGGACAATGAGCAGTTCTTC. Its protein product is CASSPTDNEQFF.

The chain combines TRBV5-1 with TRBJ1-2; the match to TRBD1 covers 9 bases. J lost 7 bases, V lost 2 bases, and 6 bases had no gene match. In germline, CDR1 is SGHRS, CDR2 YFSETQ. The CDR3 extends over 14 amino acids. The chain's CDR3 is CASSFRDRDLGYTF. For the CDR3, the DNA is TGCGCCAGCAGCTTCCGGGACAGGGATCTTGGCTACACCTTC.

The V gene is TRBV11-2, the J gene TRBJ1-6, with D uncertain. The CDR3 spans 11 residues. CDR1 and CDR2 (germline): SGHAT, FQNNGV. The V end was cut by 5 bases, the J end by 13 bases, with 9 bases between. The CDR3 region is CASSQYAPLHF. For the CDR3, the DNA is TGTGCCAGCAGCCAGTATGCCCCCCTCCACTTT. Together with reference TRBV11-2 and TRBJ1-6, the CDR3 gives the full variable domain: EAGVAQSPRYKIIEKRQSVAFWCNPISGHATLYWYQQILGQGPKLLIQFQNNGVVDDSQLPKDRFSAERLKGVDSTLKIQPAKLEDSAVYLCASSQYAPLHFGNGTRLTVT.

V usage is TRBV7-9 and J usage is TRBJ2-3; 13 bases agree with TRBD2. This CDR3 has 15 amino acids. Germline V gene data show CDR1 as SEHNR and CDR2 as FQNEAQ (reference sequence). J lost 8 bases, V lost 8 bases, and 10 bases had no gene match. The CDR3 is CASGLTSGRGGTQYF. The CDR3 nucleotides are TGTGCCAGCGGCCTCACTAGCGGGAGGGGAGGTACGCAGTATTTT. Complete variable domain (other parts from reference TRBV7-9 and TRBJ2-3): DTGVSQNPRHKITKRGQNVTFRCDPISEHNRLYWYRQTLGQGPEFLTYFQNEAQLEKSRLLSDRFSAERPKGSFSTLEIQRTEQGDSAMYLCASGLTSGRGGTQYFGPGTRLTVL.

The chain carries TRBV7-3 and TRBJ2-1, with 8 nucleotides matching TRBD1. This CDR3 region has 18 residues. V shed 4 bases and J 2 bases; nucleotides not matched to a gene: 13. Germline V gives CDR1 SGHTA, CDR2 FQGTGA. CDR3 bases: TGTGCCAGCAGCTCCCCAGCAGGGGGCCCCGCCGCCTACAATGAGCAGTTCTTC. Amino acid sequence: CASSSPAGGPAAYNEQFF.

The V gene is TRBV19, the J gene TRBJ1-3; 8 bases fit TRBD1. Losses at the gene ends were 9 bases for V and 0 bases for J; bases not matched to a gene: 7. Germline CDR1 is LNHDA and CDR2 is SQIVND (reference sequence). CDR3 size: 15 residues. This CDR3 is CASQGQAHSGNTIYF. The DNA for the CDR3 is TGTGCCAGCCAGGGACAGGCGCACTCTGGAAACACCATATATTTT. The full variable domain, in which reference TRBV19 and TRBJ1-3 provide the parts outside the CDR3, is DGGITQSPKYLFRKEGQNVTLSCEQNLNHDAMYWYRQDPGQGLRLIYYSQIVNDFQKGDIAEGYSVSREKKESFPLTVTSAQKNPTAFYLCASQGQAHSGNTIYFGEGSWLTVV.

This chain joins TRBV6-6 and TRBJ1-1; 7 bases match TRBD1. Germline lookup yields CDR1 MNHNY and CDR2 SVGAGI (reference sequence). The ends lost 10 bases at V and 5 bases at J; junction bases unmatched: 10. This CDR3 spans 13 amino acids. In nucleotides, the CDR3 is TGTGCCACCCATACAGGGGTGGGGACTGAAGCTTTCTTT. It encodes CATHTGVGTEAFF.

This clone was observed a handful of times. CDR3 sequence (DNA): TGTGCCAGCCATTCGGGGGCGTCAGATACGCAGTATTTT. Encoded protein: CASHSGASDTQYF. V gene TRBV7-2 combines with J gene TRBJ2-3; either TRBD1 or TRBD2 may fit D (6 bases each). Germline V lookup: CDR1 SGHTA, CDR2 FQGNSA. The CDR3 is made up of 13 amino acids. V was pared by 8 bases and J by 4 bases, with 13 bases between.

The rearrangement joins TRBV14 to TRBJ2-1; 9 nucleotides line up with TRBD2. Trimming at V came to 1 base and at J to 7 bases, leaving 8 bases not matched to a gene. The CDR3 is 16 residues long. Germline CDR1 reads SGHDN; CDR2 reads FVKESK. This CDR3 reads CASSQVAGGPRNEQFF. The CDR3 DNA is TGTGCCAGCAGCCAAGTGGCGGGAGGGCCTAGAAATGAGCAGTTCTTC.